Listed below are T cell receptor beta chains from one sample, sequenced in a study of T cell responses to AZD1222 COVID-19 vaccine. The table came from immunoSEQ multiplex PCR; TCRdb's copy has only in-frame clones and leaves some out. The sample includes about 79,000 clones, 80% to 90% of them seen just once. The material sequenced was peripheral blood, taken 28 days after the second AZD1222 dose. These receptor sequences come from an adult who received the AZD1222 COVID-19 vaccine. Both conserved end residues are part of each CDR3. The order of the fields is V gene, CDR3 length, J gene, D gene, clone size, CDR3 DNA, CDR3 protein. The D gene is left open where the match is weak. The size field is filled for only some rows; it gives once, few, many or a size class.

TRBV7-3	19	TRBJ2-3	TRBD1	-	TGTGCCAGCAGCTTAACCGCCCCTCTGACAGGGCTAGGCACAGATACGCAGTATTTT	CASSLTAPLTGLGTDTQYF
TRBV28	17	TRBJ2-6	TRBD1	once	TGTGCCAGCAGTTCCTACGACAGGGCGGAGGGGGCCAACGTCCTGACTTTC	CASSSYDRAEGANVLTF
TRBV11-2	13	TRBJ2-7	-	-	TGTGCCAGCAGCTTACTCCTCAGCGATTATCAGTACTTC	CASSLLLSDYQYF
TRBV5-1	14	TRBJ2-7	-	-	TGCGCCAGCAGCTTGGACCAGACTGGCTACGAGCAGTACTTC	CASSLDQTGYEQYF
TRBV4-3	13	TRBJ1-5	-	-	TGCGCCAGCAGCCAAGATATTGGTCAGCCCCAGCATTTT	CASSQDIGQPQHF
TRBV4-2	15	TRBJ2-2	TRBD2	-	TGTGCCAGCAGCCAAGAGGGGACTATCACCGGGGAGCTGTTTTTT	CASSQEGTITGELFF
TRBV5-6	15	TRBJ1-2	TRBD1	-	TGTGCCAGCAGCCCAGGGACAGGGGGAAGGAGGGGCTACACCTTC	CASSPGTGGRRGYTF
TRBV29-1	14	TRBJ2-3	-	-	TGCAGCGTCTCATCTTCTTTTAGCACAGATACGCAGTATTTT	CSVSSSFSTDTQYF
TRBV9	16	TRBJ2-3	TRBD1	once	TGTGCCAGCAGCGCCCGGACAGGTTTCGGCACAGATACGCAGTATTTT	CASSARTGFGTDTQYF
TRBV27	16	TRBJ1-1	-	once	TGTGCCAGCAGTTCCCTGGCAGGGAGCATGAACACTGAAGCTTTCTTT	CASSSLAGSMNTEAFF